These T cell receptor beta chains were read from a single sample in a study of cytomegalovirus exposure and HLA in healthy donors. The assay was immunoSEQ multiplex PCR, and TCRdb's table has in-frame clones only and misses some. The sample holds around 99,000 clones; under 85% are singletons and the top ten take 8.4%. The sample consisted of PBMCs. All receptors derive from a man aged 35-49 years in good health and CMV-seronegative. Both conserved end residues are part of each CDR3. D genes are given only for firm matches. Size is omitted from some rows. Given values are once, few, many or a class for expanded clones.

clone_size j_call d_call v_call cdr3_aa cdr3_nt
. TRBJ1-3 TRBD1 TRBV5-4 CASSLNRGQNTIYF TGTGCCAGCAGCTTGAACAGGGGGCAAAACACCATATATTTT
few TRBJ1-6 TRBD1 TRBV11-2 CASSLGPGGNSPLHF TGTGCCAGCAGCTTAGGGCCAGGGGGTAATTCACCCCTCCACTTT
. TRBJ2-3 . TRBV4-3 CASSLSQGGTDTQYF TGCGCCAGCAGCCTGAGCCAGGGTGGTACAGATACGCAGTATTTT
. TRBJ1-4 TRBD1 TRBV6-1 CASSETTGGIRTNEKLFF TGTGCCAGCAGCGAAACCACAGGGGGCATTCGAACTAATGAAAAACTGTTTTTT
. TRBJ1-2 . TRBV6-5 CASTLSGGNYGYTF TGTGCCAGCACCTTATCGGGAGGGAACTATGGCTACACCTTC
. TRBJ1-2 . TRBV7-9 CASGRGNDYGYTF TGTGCCAGCGGAAGGGGCAACGACTATGGCTACACCTTC
. TRBJ2-7 . TRBV7-2 CASSPQTASYEQYF TGTGCCAGCAGCCCTCAGACAGCCTCCTACGAGCAGTACTTC
. TRBJ1-1 . TRBV6-5 CASSYGGGTEAFF TGTGCCAGCAGTTACGGGGGCGGCACTGAAGCTTTCTTT
once TRBJ2-3 TRBD2 TRBV6-4 CASSDSASGHTDTQYF TGTGCCAGCAGTGACTCGGCTAGCGGCCACACAGATACGCAGTATTTT
. TRBJ1-5 . TRBV4-1 CASSQAGKGDSNQPQHF TGCGCCAGCAGCCAGGCAGGGAAGGGGGATAGCAATCAGCCCCAGCATTTT
. TRBJ2-7 TRBD2 TRBV7-6 CASSAGGGAYEQYF TGTGCCAGCAGCGCGGGGGGGGGAGCCTACGAGCAGTACTTC
. TRBJ1-2 . TRBV18 CASSPSTYGYTF TGTGCCAGCTCACCGTCGACTTATGGCTACACCTTC
. TRBJ1-2 . TRBV5-6 CASSLDAENGYTF TGTGCCAGCAGCTTGGATGCGGAAAATGGCTACACCTTC
few TRBJ2-1 TRBD1 TRBV7-3 CASSSTGGVNNEQFF TGTGCCAGCAGCTCGACAGGGGGAGTCAACAATGAGCAGTTCTTC
. TRBJ2-7 . TRBV5-5 CASSPTSRPYEQYF TGTGCCAGCAGCCCCACTAGCAGGCCCTACGAGCAGTACTTC
. TRBJ2-1 . TRBV5-8 CASSTVKSRGYDNEQFF TGTGCCAGCAGTACAGTAAAGAGCAGGGGTTACGACAATGAGCAGTTCTTC
once TRBJ2-7 . TRBV7-9 CASSPAAYEQYF TGTGCCAGCAGCCCCGCGGCCTACGAGCAGTACTTC
. TRBJ2-7 TRBD2 TRBV4-3 CASSQNGGDEQYF TGCGCCAGCAGCCAAAACGGGGGGGACGAGCAGTACTTC
. TRBJ2-5 . TRBV7-7 CASSPPGETQYF TGTGCTAGCAGCCCACCGGGTGAGACCCAGTACTTC
once TRBJ1-1 TRBD1 TRBV7-2 CASSRTGGPEAFF TGTGCCAGCAGCCGTACAGGGGGCCCTGAAGCTTTCTTT
. TRBJ1-4 . TRBV6-1 CASSEGGARIEKLFF TGTGCCAGCAGTGAAGGGGGCGCAAGAATTGAAAAACTGTTTTTT
. TRBJ1-5 TRBD1 TRBV7-2 CASSREGQGDQPQHF TGTGCCAGCAGCCGGGAGGGACAGGGAGACCAGCCCCAGCATTTT
. TRBJ1-6 . TRBV10-3 CAISDLGRTYNSPLHF TGTGCCATCAGTGATTTAGGGAGGACCTATAATTCACCCCTCCACTTT
few TRBJ2-7 . TRBV6-6 CASSYSSYEQYF TGTGCCAGCAGTTATTCGTCCTACGAGCAGTACTTC
. TRBJ2-3 TRBD1 TRBV30 CAGSRDRGNTQYF TGTGCCGGCTCCCGGGACAGGGGAAATACGCAGTATTTT
once TRBJ2-7 . TRBV7-2 CASRGGRDNYEQYF TGTGCCAGCAGGGGGGGTAGGGATAACTACGAGCAGTACTTC
. TRBJ2-7 . TRBV6-6 CASSYSQGGYEQYF TGTGCCAGCAGTTACTCCCAGGGAGGCTACGAGCAGTACTTC
. TRBJ2-1 . TRBV7-2 CASSLDGSLGNEQFF TGTGCCAGCAGCTTAGACGGGAGTCTCGGGAATGAGCAGTTCTTC
. TRBJ1-5 TRBD1 TRBV2 CASSPGRQGNQPQHF TGTGCCAGCAGCCCAGGACGACAGGGAAATCAGCCCCAGCATTTT
. TRBJ2-3 TRBD1 TRBV25-1 CASSVQDRVLDTQYF TGTGCCAGCAGTGTTCAGGACAGGGTTCTTGATACGCAGTATTTT
. TRBJ2-3 . TRBV6-1 CASSSGEGSTDTQYF TGTGCCAGCAGCTCCGGTGAGGGAAGCACAGATACGCAGTATTTT
few TRBJ2-2 . TRBV5-4 CASSLNRANTGELFF TGTGCCAGCAGCTTGAACAGGGCGAACACCGGGGAGCTGTTTTTT
. TRBJ1-2 TRBD1 TRBV28 CASGQGKAYGYTF TGTGCCAGTGGACAGGGGAAGGCCTATGGCTACACCTTC
. TRBJ1-2 TRBD1 TRBV5-4 CASSLGTGGGGYTF TGTGCCAGCAGCTTGGGAACAGGGGGTGGTGGCTACACCTTC
. TRBJ2-2 TRBD1 TRBV5-1 CASSLEGGGNTGELFF TGCGCCAGCAGCTTGGAAGGGGGCGGGAACACCGGGGAGCTGTTTTTT
. TRBJ2-7 . TRBV7-9 CASSQDRYEQYF TGTGCCAGCAGCCAGGATAGATACGAGCAGTACTTC
. TRBJ2-6 . TRBV19 CASSIEGRSGANVLTF TGTGCCAGTAGTATAGAGGGCAGATCAGGGGCCAACGTCCTGACTTTC
. TRBJ2-7 . TRBV2 CALRTTSYEQYF TGTGCCCTCAGGACAACCTCCTACGAGCAGTACTTC
few TRBJ2-5 . TRBV18 CASSPGLSQETQYF TGTGCCAGCTCACCCGGACTGTCTCAAGAGACCCAGTACTTC
. TRBJ2-1 TRBD2 TRBV15 CATSRETAVRTSGGWSYNEQFF TGTGCCACCAGCAGAGAGACGGCAGTCCGGACTAGCGGGGGGTGGTCCTACAATGAGCAGTTCTTC